This T cell receptor beta chain was recovered during a study of TIL therapy for anti-PD-1-resistant metastatic lung cancer. Whole-study context: Tumors carried a median about 1.6 non-synonymous mutations per megabase.

Described time point: pre-treatment sample, taken before nivolumab and TIL therapy. The tumor samples were excised metastases, mostly pleural nodules or supraclavicular lymph nodes. Patients then received nivolumab; progressors got lymphodepletion, TIL and IL-2. The libraries were made with immunoSEQ v3. Survey-level samples got around 2.1 million read pairs; deep-level samples got about 4.5-6.5 million. Sequencing was performed with immunoSEQ multiplex PCR; in TCRdb, only in-frame clones are kept and a portion is missing. There are 25,000 to 30,000 clones in the sample; roughly 63% occur only once, and 15% to 20% lies in the top ten. The receptor comes from a woman aged 30-85 years with non-small cell lung cancer. Sequencing used tumor tissue, obtained at baseline.

The CDR3, as DNA: TGTGCCTGGAACCAGGGCTTCGAAAAACTGTTTTTT. This sequence encodes CAWNQGFEKLFF. V gene TRBV30 combines with J gene TRBJ1-4; a possible D gene is TRBD1 (5 bases). V was clipped by 4 bases and J by 8 bases, with 11 bases between them. Germline V gene lookup returns CDR1 GTSNPN and CDR2 SVGIG (reference sequence). The CDR3 covers 12 residues.